Reported below is one T cell receptor (beta chain). Its specific antigen is unknown. No quality values exist for individual bases; no much larger clone is one base distant. TCR CDR3 regions were amplified from genomic DNA by multiplex PCR using the deep immunoSEQ assay. Genomic DNA extracted from each cell subset was distributed evenly over all wells of several immunoSEQ 96-well plates, and each plate served as one replicate. Each replicate PCR for sorted subsets received around 0.2 ug genomic DNA, equal to about 30,000 T cell genomes. Purified libraries were measured with a Qubit 3.0 fluorometer, size-checked on a Bioanalyzer 2100, and measured again with the KAPA Library Quantification kit. A separate single-read 150-cycle Illumina NextSeq 550 flow cell was used to sequence each immunoSEQ 96-well plate. The authors processed their data as follows. Because the immunoSEQ output held only junctional sequences and lacked quality scores, the filtering could not match the filtering applied to full-length reads. To assign V/J genes and CDR3, sequences were annotated using PyIR, a Python wrapper for IgBLAST v1.9, with IMGT germline references. Any read was removed if the V/J assignment was weak (E-value above 1e-6), the CDR3 was missing, or the read contained stop codons, out-of-frame junctions, or ambiguous translated residues. V3J clonotypes were defined by identical inferred V gene, J gene, and CDR3 amino acid sequence. Percentage overlap between repertoires was calculated by dividing the number of shared unique clonotypes by the size of the smaller repertoire. Repertoire richness was assessed with RTK rarefaction, the Chao1 estimator, and Recon v2.1 estimates of unobserved clonotypes. Generation probabilities for all TCRbeta clonotypes obtained by the gDNA method from a handful of donors were computed using OLGA. TCRdb retrieved this table from immuneACCESS and kept in-frame rearrangements only. Not all clones are present; in checked studies, unresolved V genes account for under half, and no reason is known for the remainder. The V and J calls and clone size are taken from that table; D and trimming were inferred from the DNA. For this sample there are around 650,000 clones; about 95% appear just once. The top ten clonotypes cover less than 0.12% of the sample.

These data belong to a study of shared clonotypes between healthy human individuals (dated by TCRdb to the early 2020s). General notes on the study: The cohort included a few men and a couple of women between 18 and 49 years of age. Each donor's leukapheresis produced roughly between roughly 0.85 and 9.5 billion PBMCs. The study deeply sequenced blood TCR repertoires of five healthy adults to estimate repertoire size and the extent of clonotype sharing between individuals. Libraries were prepared and TCR repertoires were sequenced by different laboratories using diverse techniques, in order to increase sequencing depth and limit assay-specific biases. Per donor, three plates each were used for CD4 naive and CD4 memory, two for CD8 naive, and one for CD8 memory.

CD8 naive samples were CD45RO-negative cells positively selected for CCR7, giving a CD45RA+CCR7+ population that excluded TemRA cells. Healthy HIV-negative adults with no recently reported acute infections or vaccinations were included as donors. Only Caucasian adults living in Nashville, Tennessee, USA were represented among the donors. Blood was collected by leukapheresis, and PBMCs were isolated by Ficoll-Histopaque density gradient centrifugation and then cryopreserved in liquid nitrogen vapor phase. Purity and quantity of every magnetically sorted T cell population were checked by analytical flow cytometry. Genomic DNA was isolated from every sorted fraction and measured by UV absorbance on a Nanodrop 2000c. Study-level results and caveats: The genetic and exposure-history diversity represented was limited by the small number of donors. Sampling was restricted to blood, and TCR repertoires in tissues likely differ from the TCR repertoires found in blood. Across a few donors, about 4.5% of naive CD4, around 3.5% of naive CD8, 2% to 2.5% of memory CD4, and approximately 0.4% of memory CD8 clonotypes were shared. Incomplete sequencing was indicated by rarefaction of sorted-subset datasets, despite the large sequencing depth. Based on pairwise subsampling, the degree of clonotype sharing among donors was expected to be affected by sequencing depth. Compared with non-shared clonotypes, clonotypes shared by all four sorted-subset donors had higher generation probabilities. Naive subsets generally had larger estimated clonotype richness than memory subsets.

This sequence was found in a woman between 25 and 40 years old in good health. Material for sequencing was naive CD8+ T cells sorted from blood. The cell subset or site label for this specimen denotes: CD45RA+CCR7+.

The CDR3 corresponds to CASSEPEGAEYSNQPQHF. The DNA sequence follows: TGTGCCAGCAGTGAACCGGAGGGGGCTGAGTATAGCAATCAGCCCCAGCATTTT. Recombination joined TRBV6-1 with TRBJ1-5, with TRBD1 identical over 7 junction bases. Counted from cysteine to phenylalanine, this CDR3 has 18 amino acids. Just CDR3 DNA is preserved here, 54 bases in frame from base 1. Trimming accounts for 2 bases at V and 0 bases at J, while the number of junction bases matched to no gene is 10. From the germline V gene, CDR1 is MNHNS and CDR2 is SASEGT.